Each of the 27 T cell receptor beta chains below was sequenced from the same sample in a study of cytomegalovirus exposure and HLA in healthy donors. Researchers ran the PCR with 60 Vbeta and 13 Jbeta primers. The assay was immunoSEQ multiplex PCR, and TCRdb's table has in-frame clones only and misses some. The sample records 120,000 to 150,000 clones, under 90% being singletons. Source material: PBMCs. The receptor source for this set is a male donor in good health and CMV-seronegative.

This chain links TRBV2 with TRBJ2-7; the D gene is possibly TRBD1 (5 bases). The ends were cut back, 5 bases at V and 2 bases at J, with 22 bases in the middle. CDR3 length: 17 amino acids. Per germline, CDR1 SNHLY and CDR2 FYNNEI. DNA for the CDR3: TGTGCCAGCAGTCCCCCCCAACTGGGGCCCTTTACCTACGAGCAGTACTTC. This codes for CASSPPQLGPFTYEQYF.

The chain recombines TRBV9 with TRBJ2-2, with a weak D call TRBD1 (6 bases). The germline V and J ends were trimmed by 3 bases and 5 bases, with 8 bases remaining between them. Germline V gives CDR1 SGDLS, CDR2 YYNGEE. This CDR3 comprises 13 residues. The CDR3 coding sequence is TGTGCCAGCAGCGAAGGGGGTACCGGGGAGCTGTTTTTT. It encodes CASSEGGTGELFF.

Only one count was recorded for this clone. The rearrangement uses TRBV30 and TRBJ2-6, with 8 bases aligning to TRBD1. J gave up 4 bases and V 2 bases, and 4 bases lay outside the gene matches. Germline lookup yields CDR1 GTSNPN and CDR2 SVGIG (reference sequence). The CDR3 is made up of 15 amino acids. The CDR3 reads CAWSRQGRGANVLTF. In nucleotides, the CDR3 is TGTGCCTGGAGTAGACAGGGGAGGGGGGCCAACGTCCTGACTTTC.

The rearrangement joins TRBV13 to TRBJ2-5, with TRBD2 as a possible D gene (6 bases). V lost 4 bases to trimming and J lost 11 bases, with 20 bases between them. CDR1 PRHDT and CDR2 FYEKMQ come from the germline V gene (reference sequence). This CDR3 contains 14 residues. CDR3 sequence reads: CASSSSLHPGEQYF. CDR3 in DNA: TGTGCCAGCAGCTCCTCCCTGCACCCGGGAGAGCAGTACTTC.

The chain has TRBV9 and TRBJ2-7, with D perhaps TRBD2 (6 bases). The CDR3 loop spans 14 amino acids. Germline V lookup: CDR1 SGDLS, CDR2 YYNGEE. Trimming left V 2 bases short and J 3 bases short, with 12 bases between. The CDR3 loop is CASSVSPSDYEQYF. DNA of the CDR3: TGTGCCAGCAGCGTCTCACCTAGCGACTACGAGCAGTACTTC.

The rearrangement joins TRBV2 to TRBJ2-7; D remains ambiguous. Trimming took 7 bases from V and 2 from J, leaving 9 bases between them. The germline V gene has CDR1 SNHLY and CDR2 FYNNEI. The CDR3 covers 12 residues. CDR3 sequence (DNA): TGTGCCAGCACCCAAGCTGCCTACGAGCAGTACTTC. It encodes CASTQAAYEQYF.

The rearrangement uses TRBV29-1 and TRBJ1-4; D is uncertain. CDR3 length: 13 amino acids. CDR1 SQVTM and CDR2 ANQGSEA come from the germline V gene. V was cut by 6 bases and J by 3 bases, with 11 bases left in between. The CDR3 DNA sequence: TGCAGCGTGTCCGACGGAGCTAATGAAAAACTGTTTTTT. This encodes CSVSDGANEKLFF.

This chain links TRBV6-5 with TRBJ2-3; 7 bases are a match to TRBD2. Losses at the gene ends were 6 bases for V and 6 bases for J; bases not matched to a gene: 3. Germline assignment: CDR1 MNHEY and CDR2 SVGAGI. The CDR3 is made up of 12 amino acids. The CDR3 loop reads CASSLLADTQYF. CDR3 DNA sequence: TGTGCCAGCAGCTTACTAGCGGATACGCAGTATTTT.

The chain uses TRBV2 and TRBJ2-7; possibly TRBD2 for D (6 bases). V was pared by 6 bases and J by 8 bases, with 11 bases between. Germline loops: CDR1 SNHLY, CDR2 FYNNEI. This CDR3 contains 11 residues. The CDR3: CASSLREQQYF. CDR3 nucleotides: TGTGCCAGCAGCCTCCGGGAGCAGCAGTACTTC.

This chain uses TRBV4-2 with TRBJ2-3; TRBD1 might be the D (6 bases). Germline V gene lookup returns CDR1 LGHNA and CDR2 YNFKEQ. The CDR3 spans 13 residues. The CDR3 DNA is TGTTCGCCAGCAGGGGAGCACAAGTGCACGCAGTATTTT. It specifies CSPAGEHKCTQYF.

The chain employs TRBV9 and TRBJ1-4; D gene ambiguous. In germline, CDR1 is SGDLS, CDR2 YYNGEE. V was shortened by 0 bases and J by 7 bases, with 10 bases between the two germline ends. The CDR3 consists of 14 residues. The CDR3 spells CASSVGLTLEKLFF. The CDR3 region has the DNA TGTGCCAGCAGCGTAGGACTCACACTTGAAAAACTGTTTTTT.

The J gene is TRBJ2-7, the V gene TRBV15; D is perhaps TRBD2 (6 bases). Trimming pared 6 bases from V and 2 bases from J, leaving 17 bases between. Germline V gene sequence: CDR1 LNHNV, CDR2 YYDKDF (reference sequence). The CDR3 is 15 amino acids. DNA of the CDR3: TGTGCCACCAGGATATCGACTAGTGCAACCTACGAGCAGTACTTC. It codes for CATRISTSATYEQYF.

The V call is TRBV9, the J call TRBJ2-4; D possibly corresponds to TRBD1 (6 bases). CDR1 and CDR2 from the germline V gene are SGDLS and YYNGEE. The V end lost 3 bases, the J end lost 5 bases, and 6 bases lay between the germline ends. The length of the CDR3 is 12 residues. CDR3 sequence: CASSGQENIQYF. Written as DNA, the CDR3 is TGTGCCAGCAGCGGACAGGAAAACATTCAGTACTTC.

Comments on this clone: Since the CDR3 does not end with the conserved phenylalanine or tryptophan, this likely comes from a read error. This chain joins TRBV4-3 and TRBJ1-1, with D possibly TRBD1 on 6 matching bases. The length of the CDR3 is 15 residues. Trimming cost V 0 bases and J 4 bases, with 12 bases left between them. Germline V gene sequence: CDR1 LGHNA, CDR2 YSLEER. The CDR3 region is CASSQDLGGLTEAFS. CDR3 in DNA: TGCGCCAGCAGCCAAGATTTAGGGGGTCTCACTGAAGCTTTCTCT.

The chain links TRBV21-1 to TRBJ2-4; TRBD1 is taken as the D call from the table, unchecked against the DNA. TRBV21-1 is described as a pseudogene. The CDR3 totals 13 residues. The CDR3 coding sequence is TGTGCCAGCAGCAATTCTCCGGACAGGGGGCAATACTTC. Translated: CASSNSPDRGQYF.

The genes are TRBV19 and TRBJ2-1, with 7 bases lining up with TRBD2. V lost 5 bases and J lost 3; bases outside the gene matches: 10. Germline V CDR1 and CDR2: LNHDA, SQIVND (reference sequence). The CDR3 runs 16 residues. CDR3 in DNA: TGTGCCAGTAGTGCGATCGAAGCGGGAAACTACAATGAGCAGTTCTTC. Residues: CASSAIEAGNYNEQFF.

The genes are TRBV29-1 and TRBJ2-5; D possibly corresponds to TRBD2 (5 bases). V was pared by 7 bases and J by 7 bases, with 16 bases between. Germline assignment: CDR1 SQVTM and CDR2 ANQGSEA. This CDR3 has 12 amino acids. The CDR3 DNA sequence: TGCAGCGGAAGACTTTACGCGGGGACCCAGTACTTC. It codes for CSGRLYAGTQYF.

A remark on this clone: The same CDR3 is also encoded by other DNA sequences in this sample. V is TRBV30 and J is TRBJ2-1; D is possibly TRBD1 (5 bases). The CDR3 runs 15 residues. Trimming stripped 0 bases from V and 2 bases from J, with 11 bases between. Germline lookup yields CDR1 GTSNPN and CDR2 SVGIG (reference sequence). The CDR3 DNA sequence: TGTGCCTGGAGTGTCGGGCAGGGCCCCTACAATGAGCAGTTCTTC. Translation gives CAWSVGQGPYNEQFF.

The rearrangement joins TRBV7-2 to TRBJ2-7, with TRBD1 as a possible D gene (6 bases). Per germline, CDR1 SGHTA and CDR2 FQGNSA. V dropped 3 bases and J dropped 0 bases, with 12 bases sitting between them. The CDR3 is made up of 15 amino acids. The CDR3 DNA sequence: TGTGCCAGCAGCTTCGCGGTGGGGGCCTCCTACGAGCAGTACTTC. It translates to CASSFAVGASYEQYF.

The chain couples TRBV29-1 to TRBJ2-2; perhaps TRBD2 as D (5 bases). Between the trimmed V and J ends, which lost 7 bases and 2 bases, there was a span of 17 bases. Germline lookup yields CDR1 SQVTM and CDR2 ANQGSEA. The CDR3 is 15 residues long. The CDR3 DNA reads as TGCAGCGCCGTGGACGGACTTCGCAACACCGGGGAGCTGTTTTTT. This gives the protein CSAVDGLRNTGELFF.

The CDR3 sequence: CASSQGSGRVEGINEQYF. CDR3 bases: TGCGCCAGCAGCCAAGGTAGCGGGAGGGTTGAAGGGATTAACGAGCAGTACTTC. The J gene is TRBJ2-5, the V gene TRBV4-3; 11 bases align to TRBD2. The J call is doubtful: the DNA matches TRBJ2-7 better. From germline, CDR1 is LGHNA and CDR2 YSLEER. The CDR3 extends over 18 amino acids.

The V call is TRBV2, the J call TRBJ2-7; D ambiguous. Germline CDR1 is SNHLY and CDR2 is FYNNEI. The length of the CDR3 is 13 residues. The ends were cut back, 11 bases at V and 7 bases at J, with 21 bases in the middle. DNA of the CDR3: TGTGCCGGCTCCCCCTACACGGCGCGGGAGCAGTACTTC. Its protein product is CAGSPYTAREQYF. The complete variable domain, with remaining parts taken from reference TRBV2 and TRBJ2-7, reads EPEVTQTPSHQVTQMGQEVILRCVPISNHLYFYWYRQILGQKVEFLVSFYNNEISEKSEIFDDQFSVERPDGSNFTLKIRSTKLEDSAMYFCAGSPYTAREQYFGPGTRLTVT.

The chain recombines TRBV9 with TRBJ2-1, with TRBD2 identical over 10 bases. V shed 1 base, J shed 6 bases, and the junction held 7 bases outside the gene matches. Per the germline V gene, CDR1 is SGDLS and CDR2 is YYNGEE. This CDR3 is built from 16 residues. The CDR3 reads CASSVRSLAGVNEQFF. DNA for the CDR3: TGTGCCAGCAGCGTACGAAGTCTAGCGGGAGTCAATGAGCAGTTCTTC.

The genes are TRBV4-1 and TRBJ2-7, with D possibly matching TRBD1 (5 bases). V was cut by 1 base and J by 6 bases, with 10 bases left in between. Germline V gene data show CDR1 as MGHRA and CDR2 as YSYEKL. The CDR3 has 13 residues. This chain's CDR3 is CASSQVVRVEQYF. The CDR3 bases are TGCGCCAGCAGCCAAGTCGTCAGGGTCGAGCAGTACTTC.

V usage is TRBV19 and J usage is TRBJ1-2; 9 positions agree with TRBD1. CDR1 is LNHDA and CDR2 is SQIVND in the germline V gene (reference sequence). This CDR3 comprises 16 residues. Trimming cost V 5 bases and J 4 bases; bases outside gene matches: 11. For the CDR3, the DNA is TGTGCCAGTAGTCGGCCGGGACAGGGTTTAGGCTATGGCTACACCTTC. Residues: CASSRPGQGLGYGYTF.

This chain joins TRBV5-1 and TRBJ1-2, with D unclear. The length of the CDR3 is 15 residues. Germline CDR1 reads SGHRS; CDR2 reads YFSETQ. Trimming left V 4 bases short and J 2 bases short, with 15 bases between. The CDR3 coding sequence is TGCGCCAGCAGCCCCTTCTTCAGTGAAAACTATGGCTACACCTTC. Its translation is CASSPFFSENYGYTF.

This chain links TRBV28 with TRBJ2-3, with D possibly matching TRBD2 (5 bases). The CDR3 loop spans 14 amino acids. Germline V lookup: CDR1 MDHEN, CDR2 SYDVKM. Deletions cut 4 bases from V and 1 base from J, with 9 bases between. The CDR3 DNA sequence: TGTGCCAGCAGTTACGGACTCGGCACAGATACGCAGTATTTT. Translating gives CASSYGLGTDTQYF.